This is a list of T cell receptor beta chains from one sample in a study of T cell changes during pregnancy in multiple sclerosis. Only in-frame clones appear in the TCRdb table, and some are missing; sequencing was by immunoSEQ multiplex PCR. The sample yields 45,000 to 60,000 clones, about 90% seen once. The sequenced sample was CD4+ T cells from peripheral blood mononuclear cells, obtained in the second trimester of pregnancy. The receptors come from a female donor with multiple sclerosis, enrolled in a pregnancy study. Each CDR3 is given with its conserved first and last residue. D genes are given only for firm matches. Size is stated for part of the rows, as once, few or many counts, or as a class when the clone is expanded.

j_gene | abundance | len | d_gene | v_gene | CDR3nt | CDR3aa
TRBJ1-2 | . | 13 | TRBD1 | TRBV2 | TGTGCCAGCAGCCTGAAAGGGGGCGCTGGCTACACCTTC | CASSLKGGAGYTF
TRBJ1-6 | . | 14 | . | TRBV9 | TGTGCCAGCAGCGTATCAGGCCTTAATTCACCCCTCCACTTT | CASSVSGLNSPLHF
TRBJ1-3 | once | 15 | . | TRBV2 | TGTGCCAGCAGGAAGGGGGGGGGCTCTGGAAACACCATATATTTT | CASRKGGGSGNTIYF
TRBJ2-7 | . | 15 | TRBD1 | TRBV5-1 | TGCGCCAGCAGCTTGGGACAGGGGATTCCCCACGAGCAGTACTTC | CASSLGQGIPHEQYF
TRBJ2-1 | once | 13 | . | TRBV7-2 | TGTGCCAGCAGCTTAGACTTCGGGAATGAGCAGTTCTTC | CASSLDFGNEQFF
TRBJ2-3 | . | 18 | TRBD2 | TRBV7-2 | TGTGCCAGCAGCTCCCCCCGAGGGACTAGCGGGAGAACAGATACGCAGTATTTT | CASSSPRGTSGRTDTQYF
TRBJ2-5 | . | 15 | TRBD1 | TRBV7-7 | TGTGCCAGCAGCCCGACAGGGTTTGGCCAAGAGACCCAGTACTTC | CASSPTGFGQETQYF
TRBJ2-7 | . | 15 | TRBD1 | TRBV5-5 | TGTGCCAGCAGCTTGACCGGGACAGGGGTAAACGAGCAGTACTTC | CASSLTGTGVNEQYF
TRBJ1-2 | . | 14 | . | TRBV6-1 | TGTGCCAGCAGGGAGGATAGCTCCAACTATGGCTACACCTTC | CASREDSSNYGYTF
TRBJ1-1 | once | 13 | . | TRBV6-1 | TGTGCCAGCAGTCCCCCCGGGTCCACTGAAGCTTTCTTT | CASSPPGSTEAFF
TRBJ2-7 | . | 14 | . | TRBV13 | TGTGCCAGCAGCTCGGGTCCTCCTTTAAGTGAGCAGTACTTC | CASSSGPPLSEQYF
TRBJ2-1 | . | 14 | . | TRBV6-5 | TGTGCCAGCAGTTACCGAGGGTTCAACAATGAGCAGTTCTTC | CASSYRGFNNEQFF
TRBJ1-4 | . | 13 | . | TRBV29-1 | TGCAGCGTTTTCGGCCGGGGGGGCGAAAAACTGTTTTTT | CSVFGRGGEKLFF
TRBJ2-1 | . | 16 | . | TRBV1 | TGCACCAGCAGCCAAGCTCGGGGGAGGGGAGGTAATGAGCAGTTCTTC | CTSSQARGRGGNEQFF
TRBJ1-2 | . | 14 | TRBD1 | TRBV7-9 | TGTGCCAGCAGCCCCACGACAGGGGTATATGGCTACACCTTC | CASSPTTGVYGYTF
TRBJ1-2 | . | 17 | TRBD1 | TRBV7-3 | TGTGCCAGCAGCCCTTACCTGGACAGGGTGGTTATGGGAGGCTACACCTTC | CASSPYLDRVVMGGYTF
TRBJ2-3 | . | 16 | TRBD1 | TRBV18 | TGTGCCAGCTCACCGACAGGGGGTACTGGCACAGATACGCAGTATTTT | CASSPTGGTGTDTQYF
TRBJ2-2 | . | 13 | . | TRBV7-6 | TGTGCCAGCAGCTTAGAAGCTACCGGGGAGCTGTTTTTT | CASSLEATGELFF
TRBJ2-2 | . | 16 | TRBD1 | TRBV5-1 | TGCGCCAGCAGCTCTCTGACAGGGGGAGACACCGGGGAGCTGTTTTTT | CASSSLTGGDTGELFF
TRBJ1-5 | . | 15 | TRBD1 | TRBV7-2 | TGTGCCAGCAGTTGGCGGACAGGGGGCAGTCAGCCCCAGCATTTT | CASSWRTGGSQPQHF
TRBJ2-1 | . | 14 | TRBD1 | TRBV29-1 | TGCAGCGGACGGACAGGGAGGCATGACAATGAGCAGTTCTTC | CSGRTGRHDNEQFF
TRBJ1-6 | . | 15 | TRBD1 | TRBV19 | TGTGCCAGTAGTCAGACAGGGGAATGGGGTTCACCCCTCCACTTT | CASSQTGEWGSPLHF
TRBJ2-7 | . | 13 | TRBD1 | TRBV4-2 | TGTGCCAGCAGCCGGACAGGGAAGGACGAGCAGTACTTC | CASSRTGKDEQYF
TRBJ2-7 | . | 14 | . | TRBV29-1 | TGCAGCGTTGTAGGTCCCGGGGTCGGGGGCGAGCAGTACTTC | CSVVGPGVGGEQYF
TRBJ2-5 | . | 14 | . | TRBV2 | TGTGCCACCCTTTTACAGGGTCCCCCAGAGACCCAGTACTTC | CATLLQGPPETQYF
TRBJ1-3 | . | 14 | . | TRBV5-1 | TGCGCCAGCCGGGATAACAGGGCTGGAAACACCATATATTTT | CASRDNRAGNTIYF
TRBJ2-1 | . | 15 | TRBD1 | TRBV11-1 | TGTGCCAGCAGCCTCCGGGACAGTCTTAGGGATGAGCAGTTCTTC | CASSLRDSLRDEQFF
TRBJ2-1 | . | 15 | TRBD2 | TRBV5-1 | TGCGTCAGCAGCGCTGGGACTAGCGGGGCCCATGAGCAGTTCTTC | CVSSAGTSGAHEQFF
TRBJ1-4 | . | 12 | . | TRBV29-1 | TGCAGCGCCGTGGGAGATAATGAAAAACTGTTTTTT | CSAVGDNEKLFF
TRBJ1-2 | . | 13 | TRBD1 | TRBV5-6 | TGTGCCAGCATCTCTGACAGGGACCGTGGCTACACCTTC | CASISDRDRGYTF
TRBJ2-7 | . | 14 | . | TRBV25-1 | TGTGCCAGCAGTGCCACAGGGCCCTCCTACGAGCAGTACTTC | CASSATGPSYEQYF